Listed here is a single T cell receptor beta chain. The CDR3 has 15 residues. J gave up 5 bases and V 7 bases, and 7 bases lay outside the gene matches. Per germline, CDR1 LNHDA and CDR2 SQIVND (reference sequence). This entry belongs to a study of blood T cell repertoires in COVID-19. The protocol was immunoSEQ multiplex PCR, while the TCRdb copy is restricted to in-frame clones and leaves out a portion. The sample lists about 240,000 clones, 82% occurring once. The V gene is TRBV19, the J gene TRBJ2-2, with 10 bases aligning to TRBD2. The TCR comes from a woman aged 60-70 years with active or convalescent COVID-19. Sequenced input: peripheral blood. The CDR3: CASMASGGRTGELFF. CDR3 nucleotide sequence: TGTGCCAGTATGGCTAGCGGGGGTAGGACCGGGGAGCTGTTTTTT.